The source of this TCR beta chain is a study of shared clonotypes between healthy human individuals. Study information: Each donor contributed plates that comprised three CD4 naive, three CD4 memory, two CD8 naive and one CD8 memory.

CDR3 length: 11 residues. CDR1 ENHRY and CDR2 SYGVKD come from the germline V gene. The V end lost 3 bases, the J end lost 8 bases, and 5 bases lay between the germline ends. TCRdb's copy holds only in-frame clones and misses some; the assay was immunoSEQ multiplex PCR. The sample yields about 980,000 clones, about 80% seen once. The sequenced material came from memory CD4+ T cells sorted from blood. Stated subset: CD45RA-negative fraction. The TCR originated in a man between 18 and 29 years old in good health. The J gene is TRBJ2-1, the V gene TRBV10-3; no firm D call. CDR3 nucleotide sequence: TGTGCCATCAGTGAAATCGATGAGCAGTTCTTC. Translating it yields CAISEIDEQFF.